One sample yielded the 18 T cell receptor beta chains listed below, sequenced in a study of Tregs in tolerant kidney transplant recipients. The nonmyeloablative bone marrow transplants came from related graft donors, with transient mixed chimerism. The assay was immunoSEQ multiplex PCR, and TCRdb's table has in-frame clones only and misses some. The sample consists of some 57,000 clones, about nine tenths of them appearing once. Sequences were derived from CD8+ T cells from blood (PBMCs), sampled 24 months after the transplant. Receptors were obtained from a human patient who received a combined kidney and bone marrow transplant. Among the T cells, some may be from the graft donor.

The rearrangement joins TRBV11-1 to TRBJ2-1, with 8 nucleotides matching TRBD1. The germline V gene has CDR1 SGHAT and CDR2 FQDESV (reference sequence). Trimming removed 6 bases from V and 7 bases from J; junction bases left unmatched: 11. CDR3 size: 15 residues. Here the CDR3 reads CASRPGQGRLNEQFF. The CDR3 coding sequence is TGTGCCAGCAGACCCGGACAGGGTAGATTGAATGAGCAGTTCTTC.

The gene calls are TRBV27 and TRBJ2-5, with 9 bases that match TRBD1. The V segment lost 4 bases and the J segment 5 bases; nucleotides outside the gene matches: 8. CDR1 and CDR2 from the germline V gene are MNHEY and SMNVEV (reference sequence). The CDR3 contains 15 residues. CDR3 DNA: TGTGCCAGCAGTTGGGGGACAGGGAGTGCCGAGACCCAGTACTTC. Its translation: CASSWGTGSAETQYF.

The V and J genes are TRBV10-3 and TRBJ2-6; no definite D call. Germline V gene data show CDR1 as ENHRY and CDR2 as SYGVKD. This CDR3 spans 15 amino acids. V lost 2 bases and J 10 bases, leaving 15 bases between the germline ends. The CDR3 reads CAISEDGWAPNVLTF. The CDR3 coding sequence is TGTGCCATCAGTGAGGATGGATGGGCCCCTAACGTCCTGACTTTC.

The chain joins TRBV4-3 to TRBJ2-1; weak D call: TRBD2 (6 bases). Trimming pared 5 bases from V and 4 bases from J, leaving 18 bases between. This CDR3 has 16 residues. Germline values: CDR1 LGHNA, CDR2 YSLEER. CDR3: CASSLRRDWRYNEQFF. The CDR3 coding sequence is TGCGCCAGCAGCTTGCGCCGGGACTGGCGGTACAATGAGCAGTTCTTC.

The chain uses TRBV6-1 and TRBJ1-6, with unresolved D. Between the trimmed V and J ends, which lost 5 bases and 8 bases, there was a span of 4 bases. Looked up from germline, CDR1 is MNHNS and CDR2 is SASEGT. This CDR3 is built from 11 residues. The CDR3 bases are TGTGCCAGCAGTCTCTATTCACCCCTCCACTTT. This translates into CASSLYSPLHF.

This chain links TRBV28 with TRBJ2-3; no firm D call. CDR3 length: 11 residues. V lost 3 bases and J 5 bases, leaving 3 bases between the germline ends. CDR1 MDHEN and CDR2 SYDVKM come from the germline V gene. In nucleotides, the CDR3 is TGTGCCAGCAGTTTTCAAGATACGCAGTATTTT. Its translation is CASSFQDTQYF.

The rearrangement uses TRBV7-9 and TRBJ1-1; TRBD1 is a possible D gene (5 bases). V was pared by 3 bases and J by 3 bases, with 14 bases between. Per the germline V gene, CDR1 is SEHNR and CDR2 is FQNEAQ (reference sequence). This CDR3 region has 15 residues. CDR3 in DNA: TGTGCCAGCAGCTTTGGGGCCCTGAGCCACACTGAAGCTTTCTTT. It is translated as CASSFGALSHTEAFF.

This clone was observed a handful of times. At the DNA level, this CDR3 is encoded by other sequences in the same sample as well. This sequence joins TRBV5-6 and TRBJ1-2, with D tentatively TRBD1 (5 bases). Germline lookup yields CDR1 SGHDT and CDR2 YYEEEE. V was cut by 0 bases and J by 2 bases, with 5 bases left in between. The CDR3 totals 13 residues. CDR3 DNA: TGTGCCAGCAGCTTGGCAGGGAACTATGGCTACACCTTC. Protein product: CASSLAGNYGYTF. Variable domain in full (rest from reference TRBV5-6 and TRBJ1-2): DAGVTQSPTHLIKTRGQQVTLRCSPKSGHDTVSWYQQALGQGPQFIFQYYEEEERQRGNFPDRFSGHQFPNYSSELNVNALLLGDSALYLCASSLAGNYGYTFGSGTRLTVV.

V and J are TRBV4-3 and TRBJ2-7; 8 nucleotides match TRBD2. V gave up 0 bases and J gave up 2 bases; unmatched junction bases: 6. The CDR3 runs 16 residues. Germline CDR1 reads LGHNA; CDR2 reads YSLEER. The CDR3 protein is CASSQDSSGITYEQYF. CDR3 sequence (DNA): TGCGCCAGCAGCCAAGACAGTAGCGGGATAACCTACGAGCAGTACTTC.

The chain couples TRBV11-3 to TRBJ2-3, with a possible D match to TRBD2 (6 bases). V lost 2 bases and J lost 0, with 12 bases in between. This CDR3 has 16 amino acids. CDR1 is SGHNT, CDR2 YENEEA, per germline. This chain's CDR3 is CASSLNPGVSTDTQYF. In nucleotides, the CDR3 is TGTGCCAGCAGCTTAAACCCGGGAGTCAGCACAGATACGCAGTATTTT.

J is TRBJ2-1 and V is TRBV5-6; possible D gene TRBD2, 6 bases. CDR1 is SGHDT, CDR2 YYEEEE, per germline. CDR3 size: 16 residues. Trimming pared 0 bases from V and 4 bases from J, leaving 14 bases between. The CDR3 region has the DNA TGTGCCAGCAGCTTGGCTATCTCAGGGAGGTACAATGAGCAGTTCTTC. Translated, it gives CASSLAISGRYNEQFF.

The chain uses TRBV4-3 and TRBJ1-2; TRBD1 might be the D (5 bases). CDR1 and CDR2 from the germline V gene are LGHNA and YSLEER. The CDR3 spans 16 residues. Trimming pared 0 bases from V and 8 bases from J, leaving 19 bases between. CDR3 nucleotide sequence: TGCGCCAGCAGCCAAGATAAGTCGGGCAGGGTGGGAGGCTACACCTTC. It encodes CASSQDKSGRVGGYTF.

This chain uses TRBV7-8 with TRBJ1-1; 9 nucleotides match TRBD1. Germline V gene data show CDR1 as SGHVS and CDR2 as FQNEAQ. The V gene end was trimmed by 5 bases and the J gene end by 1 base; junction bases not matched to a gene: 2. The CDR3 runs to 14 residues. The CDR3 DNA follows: TGTGCCAGCAGCCCACAGGGGGCGAACACTGAAGCTTTCTTT. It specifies CASSPQGANTEAFF.

This CDR3 is CASSLTGANEKLFF. The CDR3 DNA sequence: TGTGCCAGCAGCTTGACAGGGGCTAATGAAAAACTGTTTTTT. The rearrangement links TRBV13 to TRBJ1-4; 8 bases fit TRBD1. There are 14 residues in the CDR3. Losses at the gene ends were 3 bases for V and 3 bases for J; bases not matched to a gene: 0. Germline assignment: CDR1 PRHDT and CDR2 FYEKMQ (reference sequence).

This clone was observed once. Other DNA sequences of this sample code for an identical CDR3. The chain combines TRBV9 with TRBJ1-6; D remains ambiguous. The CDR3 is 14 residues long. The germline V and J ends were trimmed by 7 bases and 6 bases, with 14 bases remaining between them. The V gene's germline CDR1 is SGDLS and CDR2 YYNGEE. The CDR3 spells CASGTTNGNSPLHF. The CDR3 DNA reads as TGTGCCAGCGGAACTACAAACGGTAATTCACCCCTCCACTTT.

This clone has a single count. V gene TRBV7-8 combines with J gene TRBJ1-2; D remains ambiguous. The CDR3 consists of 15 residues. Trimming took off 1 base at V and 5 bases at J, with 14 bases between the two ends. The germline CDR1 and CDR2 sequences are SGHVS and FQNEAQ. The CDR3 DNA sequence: TGTGCCAGCAGCTTAGTCAACCGGTCGGTGTATGGCTACACCTTC. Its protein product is CASSLVNRSVYGYTF. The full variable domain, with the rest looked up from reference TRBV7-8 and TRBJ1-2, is GAGVSQSPRYKVAKRGQDVALRCDPISGHVSLFWYQQALGQGPEFLTYFQNEAQLDKSGLPSDRFFAERPEGSVSTLKIQRTQQEDSAVYLCASSLVNRSVYGYTFGSGTRLTVV.

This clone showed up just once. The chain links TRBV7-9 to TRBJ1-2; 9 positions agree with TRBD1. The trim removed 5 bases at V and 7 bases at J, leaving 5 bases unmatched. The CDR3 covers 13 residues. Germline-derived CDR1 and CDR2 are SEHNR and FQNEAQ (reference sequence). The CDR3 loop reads CASSDRDRVGYTF. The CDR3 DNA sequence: TGTGCCAGCAGCGACCGGGACAGGGTTGGCTACACCTTC.

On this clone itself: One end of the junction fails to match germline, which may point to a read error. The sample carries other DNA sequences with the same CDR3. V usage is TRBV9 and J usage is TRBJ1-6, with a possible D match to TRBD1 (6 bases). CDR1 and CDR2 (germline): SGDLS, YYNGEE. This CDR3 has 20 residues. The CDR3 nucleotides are TGTGCCAGCAGCGTAGATCCGAGAGAGCAGGGGAACTACGATAATTCCCCCCTCCACTTT. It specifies CASSVDPREQGNYDNSPLHF.